This is a list of T cell receptor beta chains from one sample in a study of blood T cell repertoires in COVID-19. The protocol was immunoSEQ multiplex PCR, while the TCRdb copy is restricted to in-frame clones and leaves out a portion. The sample holds more than 350,000 clones, around nine tenths seen once. Input material: PBMCs or T cells enriched from blood (not recorded which). These receptors were obtained from a woman aged 45-65 years who had recovered from COVID-19. CDR3s include the opening cysteine and the closing phenylalanine or tryptophan. D genes are given only for firm matches. The size of a clone is reported for some rows only, either as once, few or many, or as a class for expanded clones.

-	-	TRBV12-3/TRBV12-4	TRBJ1-2	CASRPWTAPGYTF	TGTGCCAGCAGGCCTTGGACAGCCCCAGGCTACACCTTC
-	-	TRBV6-5	TRBJ2-2	CASANSGTNTGELFF	TGTGCCAGCGCCAATAGCGGCACGAACACCGGGGAGCTGTTTTTT
TRBD1	-	TRBV18	TRBJ1-5	CASQGGFRQPQHF	TGTGCCAGCCAGGGGGGTTTCAGACAGCCCCAGCATTTT
-	-	TRBV6-5	TRBJ1-3	CASSFPTGVGNTIYF	TGTGCCAGCAGTTTCCCTACAGGCGTTGGAAACACCATATATTTT
TRBD1	-	TRBV7-3	TRBJ2-5	CASSLTGTVQETQYF	TGTGCCAGCAGCTTAACTGGGACAGTCCAAGAGACCCAGTACTTC
-	-	TRBV4-1	TRBJ1-4	CASWESRSGEKLFF	TGCGCCAGTTGGGAAAGCCGGTCAGGGGAAAAACTGTTTTTT
-	-	TRBV18	TRBJ2-6	CASSPPSSGANVLTF	TGTGCCAGCTCACCCCCCAGCTCTGGGGCCAACGTCCTGACTTTC
TRBD1	-	TRBV27	TRBJ1-1	CASSPGTGNTEAFF	TGTGCCAGCAGTCCGGGGACAGGGAACACTGAAGCTTTCTTT
TRBD1	once	TRBV19	TRBJ2-3	CASSTWTGNTDTQYF	TGTGCCAGTAGTACTTGGACAGGCAATACAGATACGCAGTATTTT
TRBD2	-	TRBV3-1/TRBV3-2	TRBJ2-1	CASSPPAVAGSYNEQFF	TGTGCCAGCAGCCCTCCCGCGGTAGCGGGGAGTTACAATGAGCAGTTCTTC
TRBD1	-	TRBV28	TRBJ1-2	CASSLLGGADGYTF	TGTGCCAGCAGTTTACTAGGGGGCGCAGATGGCTACACCTTC
-	-	TRBV7-2	TRBJ2-7	CASSSNRVYEQYF	TGTGCCAGCAGCTCTAACAGGGTCTACGAGCAGTACTTC
-	-	TRBV15	TRBJ1-1	CATSRERGGTEAFF	TGTGCCACCAGCAGAGAGCGGGGTGGCACTGAAGCTTTCTTT
-	-	TRBV6-5	TRBJ2-7	CASSLSRFQIYEQYF	TGTGCCAGCAGTTTGAGCAGGTTTCAAATCTACGAGCAGTACTTC
-	-	TRBV15	TRBJ1-6	CATSPETRVPSPLHF	TGTGCCACCTCCCCCGAGACGAGGGTGCCTTCACCCCTCCACTTT
TRBD1	-	TRBV9	TRBJ1-4	CASSGGQGLTNEKLFF	TGTGCCAGCAGCGGCGGACAGGGCTTAACTAATGAAAAACTGTTTTTT
-	few	TRBV7-2	TRBJ1-5	CASSFVQGDQPQHF	TGTGCCAGCAGCTTTGTACAGGGCGATCAGCCCCAGCATTTT
TRBD2	-	TRBV4-1	TRBJ2-7	CASSQERGELYEQYF	TGCGCCAGCAGCCAAGAACGGGGGGAACTTTACGAGCAGTACTTC
-	-	TRBV4-1	TRBJ2-2	CASSQVGRVNTGELFF	TGCGCCAGCAGCCAAGTAGGCAGGGTGAACACCGGGGAGCTGTTTTTT
TRBD2	-	TRBV2	TRBJ2-5	CASKPPGLAGEETQYF	TGTGCCAGCAAACCTCCGGGACTAGCGGGGGAAGAGACCCAGTACTTC
TRBD1	-	TRBV11-2	TRBJ2-5	CASSFLPGQGLQETQYF	TGTGCCAGCAGCTTCCTTCCGGGACAGGGACTCCAAGAGACCCAGTACTTC
-	-	TRBV12-3/TRBV12-4	TRBJ2-7	CASSSVTYEQYF	TGTGCCAGCAGTTCAGTGACCTACGAGCAGTACTTC
TRBD1	-	TRBV4-3	TRBJ2-7	CASSRYRGDEQYF	TGCGCCAGCAGCCGGTACAGGGGCGACGAGCAGTACTTC
-	-	TRBV20-1	TRBJ1-3	CSASELGGEGSGNTIYF	TGCAGTGCTAGTGAGTTAGGCGGGGAAGGCTCTGGAAACACCATATATTTT
-	-	TRBV12-3/TRBV12-4	TRBJ1-1	CASRGFNGWAAFF	TGTGCCAGCAGGGGCTTTAATGGCTGGGCAGCTTTCTTT
-	once	TRBV5-6	TRBJ1-2	CASSLVGLAMLGYTF	TGTGCCAGCAGCCTGGTGGGGTTAGCGATGCTCGGCTACACCTTC
-	-	TRBV28	TRBJ1-5	CASSFQKYSNQPQHF	TGTGCCAGCAGTTTTCAGAAATATAGCAATCAGCCCCAGCATTTT
-	-	TRBV7-3	TRBJ2-1	CASSPGSAPNEQFF	TGTGCCAGCAGCCCCGGTAGTGCCCCCAATGAGCAGTTCTTC
TRBD1	-	TRBV6-5	TRBJ2-7	CASRPPGGEQYF	TGTGCCAGCAGGCCCCCAGGGGGTGAGCAGTACTTC
-	-	TRBV10-3	TRBJ1-1	CAISSLQGSEAFF	TGTGCCATCAGTTCGTTACAGGGATCTGAAGCTTTCTTT
TRBD2	-	TRBV2	TRBJ2-5	CASNSLAGVETQYF	TGTGCCAGCAATAGCCTAGCGGGGGTGGAGACCCAGTACTTC
TRBD2	-	TRBV7-2	TRBJ2-3	CASSLPSSGEITDTQYF	TGTGCCAGCAGCTTACCCTCTAGCGGCGAGATCACAGATACGCAGTATTTT
TRBD1	-	TRBV3-1/TRBV3-2	TRBJ1-2	CASLDRGNGYTF	TGTGCCAGCTTAGACAGGGGCAATGGCTACACCTTC
TRBD1	-	TRBV27	TRBJ1-2	CASRLTGTGTVPNYGYTF	TGTGCCAGCAGACTTACCGGGACAGGGACCGTCCCTAACTATGGCTACACCTTC
TRBD2	-	TRBV19	TRBJ2-1	CASSSGGGYEQFF	TGTGCCAGTAGTTCTGGCGGGGGATATGAGCAGTTCTTC
TRBD1	-	TRBV24-1	TRBJ2-7	CATSDPAGTGGRNEQYF	TGTGCCACCAGTGATCCCGCCGGGACAGGGGGCAGGAACGAGCAGTACTTC
-	-	TRBV6-5	TRBJ1-6	CASSYQGSSYNSPLHF	TGTGCCAGCAGTTATCAGGGAAGCTCCTATAATTCACCCCTCCACTTT
TRBD2	once	TRBV2	TRBJ2-7	CASSRLAGPQEQYF	TGTGCCAGCAGCCGACTAGCGGGACCTCAAGAGCAGTACTTC
TRBD2	-	TRBV9	TRBJ2-1	CASSPGLTAGGNEQFF	TGTGCCAGCAGCCCAGGACTGACCGCGGGAGGGAATGAGCAGTTCTTC
-	-	TRBV19	TRBJ2-5	CASGERETQYF	TGTGCCAGTGGAGAGAGGGAGACCCAGTACTTC
-	-	TRBV28	TRBJ2-1	CASSTTPLRRSYNEQFF	TGTGCCAGCAGTACGACCCCGTTGAGGCGCTCCTACAATGAGCAGTTCTTC
-	-	TRBV3-1/TRBV3-2	TRBJ1-2	CASSQDLGGYGYTF	TGTGCCAGCAGCCAAGATCTGGGAGGCTATGGCTACACCTTC
TRBD1	-	TRBV18	TRBJ1-6	CASSVDGPGQSVSPLHF	TGTGCCAGCTCAGTTGATGGACCGGGACAGTCGGTTTCACCCCTCCACTTT
-	-	TRBV5-6	TRBJ1-1	CASSSNNRVYTEAFF	TGTGCCAGCAGCTCAAACAACAGGGTTTACACTGAAGCTTTCTTT
TRBD1	-	TRBV2	TRBJ1-1	CASSRDRGSSNTEAFF	TGTGCCAGCAGCCGGGACAGGGGTTCGTCGAACACTGAAGCTTTCTTT
-	-	TRBV7-2	TRBJ1-2	CASSYQGLYGYTF	TGTGCCAGCAGCTATCAGGGCCTCTATGGCTACACCTTC